This T cell receptor (beta chain) was obtained from a study of shared clonotypes between healthy human individuals (dated by TCRdb to about 2020). Broadly, across the study: The cohort comprised a couple of women and a few men aged 18 to 49 years. For each donor, CD4 naive and CD4 memory were each given three plates, CD8 naive was given two plates, and CD8 memory was given one plate. To estimate repertoire size and how much clonotypes are shared between individuals, the study performed deep sequencing of blood TCR repertoires from a handful of healthy adults. To increase sequencing depth and limit assay-specific biases, TCR repertoire library preparation and sequencing were carried out by different laboratories using diverse techniques. Each donor's leukapheresis produced roughly between roughly 0.85 and 10 billion PBMCs. General conclusions and limits of the study: Compared with non-shared clonotypes, clonotypes shared by all four sorted-subset donors had higher generation probabilities. Larger estimated clonotype richness was generally found for naive subsets than for memory subsets. Based on pairwise subsampling, the degree of clonotype sharing among donors was expected to be affected by sequencing depth. Because the study included a small number of donors, the genetic and exposure-history diversity represented was limited. Sampling was limited to blood, and TCR repertoires in tissue likely differ from TCR repertoires in blood. Rarefaction of sorted-subset datasets indicated incomplete sequencing despite the large sequencing depth. When several donors were compared, the shared fraction of clonotypes was roughly 5% for naive CD4, approximately 3.3% for naive CD8, more than 2% for memory CD4, and around 0.4% for memory CD8.

The trim is 0 bases for V and 8 bases for J, with a gap of 8 bases between the germline ends. The germline V gene sets CDR1 to SGHRS and CDR2 to YFSETQ. The CDR3 starts with the cysteine, ends with the phenylalanine, and has 13 residues. Of all the DNA, just the CDR3 is kept, 39 bases in frame from base 1. The donors were healthy, HIV-negative adults with no recently reported acute infections or vaccinations. Every donor was a Caucasian adult residing in Nashville, Tennessee, USA. CD4+ T cells were enriched through magnetic negative selection, after which naive cells were positively selected on CD45RA and the remaining negative fraction served as the memory subset. Blood was obtained by leukapheresis, after which PBMCs were separated by Ficoll-Histopaque density gradient centrifugation and cryopreserved in liquid nitrogen vapor phase. Purity and quantity of every magnetically sorted T cell population were checked by analytical flow cytometry. From each sorted fraction, genomic DNA was isolated and quantified by UV absorbance on a Nanodrop 2000c.

A note on this clone: No antigen is known for it. No much larger clonotype is one base removed from it; base qualities were not supplied.

Using the deep immunoSEQ assay, multiplex PCR amplified TCR CDR3 regions from genomic DNA. Extracted genomic DNA from each cell subset was spread evenly across all wells of several immunoSEQ 96-well plates, with each plate serving as a replicate. For sorted subsets, each replicate PCR was loaded with 200 ng genomic DNA, equivalent to roughly 30,000 T cell genomes. The purified libraries were quantified using a Qubit 3.0 fluorometer, sized with a Bioanalyzer 2100, and then quantified again using the KAPA Library Quantification kit. Each immunoSEQ 96-well plate was sequenced on its own single-read 150-cycle Illumina NextSeq 550 flow cell. The original methods were these. Because the immunoSEQ output included only junctional sequences and no quality scores, the filtering could not be the same as the filtering used for full-length reads. Sequences were annotated with PyIR, a Python wrapper for IgBLAST v1.9, using IMGT germline references to assign V/J genes and CDR3. Reads were filtered out if the reads had weak V/J assignments (E-value above 1e-6), no CDR3, stop codons, out-of-frame junctions, or ambiguous translated residues. V3J clonotypes were defined by identical inferred V gene, J gene, and CDR3 amino acid sequence. The percentage overlap between two repertoires was calculated by dividing the number of shared unique clonotypes by the size of the smaller repertoire. Three approaches were used to assess repertoire richness: RTK rarefaction, the Chao1 estimator, and Recon v2.1 estimates of unobserved clonotypes. For all TCRbeta clonotypes obtained by the gDNA method from a few donors, generation probabilities were computed with OLGA. TCRdb retrieved this table from immuneACCESS and kept in-frame rearrangements only. Not all clones are present; in checked studies, unresolved V genes account for under half, and no reason is known for the remainder. V, J and clone size were drawn from that table, and D and trimming were deduced from the DNA. Within this sample are fewer than 1.8 million clones, with just under 99% of them counted one time only. The ten largest clones take up 0.36% of the sample.

The V and J genes are TRBV5-1 and TRBJ1-4; the D gene is unclear. The sample comprised naive CD4+ T cells sorted from blood. The sample's cell subset or site label, in plain terms: CD45RA+ positively selected. The clonotype was recovered from a man aged 25-40 years in good health. The DNA sequence is given as TGCGCCAGCAGCTTGGACAGCCGGGAAAAACTGTTTTTT. The translation is CASSLDSREKLFF.